Listed below are T cell receptor beta chains from one sample, sequenced in a study of graft-versus-host responses after intestinal transplantation. TCRdb's table, derived via immunoSEQ multiplex PCR, lists solely in-frame clones and lacks some. The profile shows some 41,000 clones, approximately 95% of them singletons. These receptors have no identified antigens. The material was unstimulated CD8+ T cells sorted from spleen or lymph node cells, obtained before transplant. The receptor source for this set is a human donor who was the organ donor for an intestinal transplant. The CDR3 runs from the conserved cysteine through the conserved F or W. The D gene is left open where the match is weak. Clone size is given for some rows only: seen once, a few or many times, or a class if the clone is expanded.

CDR3nt | CDR3aa | v_gene | abundance | j_gene | d_gene
TGTGCCAGTAGTATACTCCTATATAATTCACCCCTCCACTTT | CASSILLYNSPLHF | TRBV19 | . | TRBJ1-6 | .
TGTGCCAGCAGCCCGAGGGGGCAAGTCCTTTACACTGAAGCTTTCTTT | CASSPRGQVLYTEAFF | TRBV5-8 | . | TRBJ1-1 | TRBD1
TGCGCCAGCAGCCAAGAAGAGTGGTCGTACGAGCAGTACTTC | CASSQEEWSYEQYF | TRBV4-1 | . | TRBJ2-7 | .
TGTGCCTGGACTCTGGCGGAACAGGGCCGTTGGGCCCAGCATTTT | CAWTLAEQGRWAQHF | TRBV30 | . | TRBJ1-5 | .
TGCGCCAGCAGCTTGGGGTCAGGGACCAATTACGAGCAGTACTTC | CASSLGSGTNYEQYF | TRBV5-1 | . | TRBJ2-7 | .
TGTGCCAGCAGTTGGACTAGCTCCTACAATGAGCAGTTCTTC | CASSWTSSYNEQFF | TRBV27 | . | TRBJ2-1 | TRBD2
TGTGCCAGCAGCTTAGGGACAGGTCTTGTGGAAGCTTTCTTT | CASSLGTGLVEAFF | TRBV13 | . | TRBJ1-1 | .
TGTGCCAGTAGTGCGGGACAGCCCAGCTCTGGGGCCAACGTCCTGACTTTC | CASSAGQPSSGANVLTF | TRBV19 | . | TRBJ2-6 | .
TGTGCCAGCAGTTTTCGGGACAGCTCCTACGAGCAGTACTTC | CASSFRDSSYEQYF | TRBV27 | once | TRBJ2-7 | TRBD1
TGTGCCAGTAGCCAAGGGCAGGGAAACGGCGAGCAGTACTTC | CASSQGQGNGEQYF | TRBV19 | . | TRBJ2-7 | .
TGTGCCAGCAGCCCCCCACTAGCGAGGGAGACCCAGTACTTC | CASSPPLARETQYF | TRBV7-9 | . | TRBJ2-5 | TRBD2
TGTGCCACCAAACAGAAGGGCACCGGGGAGCTGTTTTTT | CATKQKGTGELFF | TRBV27 | . | TRBJ2-2 | .
TGTGCCAGCAGCTTGGACCAGACCTACGAGCAGTACTTC | CASSLDQTYEQYF | TRBV5-4 | . | TRBJ2-7 | .
TGCGCCAGCAGGACAGTGATTAATTCACCCCTCCACTTT | CASRTVINSPLHF | TRBV10-1 | . | TRBJ1-6 | .
TGTGCCAGCAGCTTAGGTGGTTCGGCAGATACGCAGTATTTT | CASSLGGSADTQYF | TRBV5-8 | . | TRBJ2-3 | .
TGTGCCAGTAGTATGGGAGGGGTGAATTCACCCCTCCACTTT | CASSMGGVNSPLHF | TRBV19 | once | TRBJ1-6 | .
TGTGCCAGTACCCTCGGACAGGGCGGATACACTGAAGCTTTCTTT | CASTLGQGGYTEAFF | TRBV19 | once | TRBJ1-1 | TRBD1
TGTGCCAGCAGCCAAGATAGCGCCAGTCAAGAGACCCAGTACTTC | CASSQDSASQETQYF | TRBV4-2 | . | TRBJ2-5 | .
TGCGCCAGCAGCCAAGAAATGGGAAGAGGTAGCAATCAGCCCCAGCATTTT | CASSQEMGRGSNQPQHF | TRBV4-3 | . | TRBJ1-5 | .
TGTGCCAGCAGGCGCGGGACAGGGCCCTACAATGAGCAGTTCTTC | CASRRGTGPYNEQFF | TRBV27 | . | TRBJ2-1 | TRBD1